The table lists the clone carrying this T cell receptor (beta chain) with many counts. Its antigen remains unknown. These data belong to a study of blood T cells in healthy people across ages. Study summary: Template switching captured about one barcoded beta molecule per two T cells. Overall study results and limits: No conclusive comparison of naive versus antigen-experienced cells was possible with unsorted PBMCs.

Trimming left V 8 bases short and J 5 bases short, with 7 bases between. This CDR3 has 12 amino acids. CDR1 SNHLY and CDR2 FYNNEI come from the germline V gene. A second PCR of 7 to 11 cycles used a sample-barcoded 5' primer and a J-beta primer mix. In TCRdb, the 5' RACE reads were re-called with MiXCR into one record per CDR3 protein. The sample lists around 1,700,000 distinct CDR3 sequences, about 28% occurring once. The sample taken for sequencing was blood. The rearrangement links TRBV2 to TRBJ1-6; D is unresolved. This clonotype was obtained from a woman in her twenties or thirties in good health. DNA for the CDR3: TGTGCCAGCTCCCAGAATAATTCACCCCTCCACTTT. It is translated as CASSQNNSPLHF.